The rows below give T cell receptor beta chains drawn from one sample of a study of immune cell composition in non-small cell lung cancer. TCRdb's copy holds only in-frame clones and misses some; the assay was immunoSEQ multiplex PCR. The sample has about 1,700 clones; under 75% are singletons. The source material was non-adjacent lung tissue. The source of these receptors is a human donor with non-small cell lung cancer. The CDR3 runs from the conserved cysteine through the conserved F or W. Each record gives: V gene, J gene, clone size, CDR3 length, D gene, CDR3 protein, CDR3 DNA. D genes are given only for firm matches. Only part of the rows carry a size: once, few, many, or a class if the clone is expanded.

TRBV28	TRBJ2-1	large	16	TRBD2	CASSFSGLAGINEQFF	TGTGCCAGCAGTTTTTCAGGACTAGCGGGGATCAATGAGCAGTTCTTC
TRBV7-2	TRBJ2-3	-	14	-	CASSRGTRLSTQYF	TGTGCCAGCAGCCGAGGGACACGTTTATCTACGCAGTATTTT
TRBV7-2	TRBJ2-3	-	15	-	CASSLGLYLADTQYF	TGTGCCAGCAGCTTAGGCTTGTACTTGGCAGATACGCAGTATTTT
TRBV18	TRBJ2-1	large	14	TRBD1	CASSPSQGANEQFF	TGTGCCAGCTCACCGTCTCAGGGGGCAAATGAGCAGTTCTTC
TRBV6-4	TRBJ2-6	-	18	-	CASSQYCSRQSRANVLTF	TGTGCCAGCAGTCAATACTGCTCACGACAAAGTCGGGCCAACGTCCTGACTTTC
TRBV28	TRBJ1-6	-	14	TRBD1	CASSLGTEASPLHF	TGTGCCAGCAGTTTAGGGACAGAGGCATCACCCCTCCACTTT
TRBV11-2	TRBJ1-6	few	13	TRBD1	CASNTGGDSPLHF	TGTGCCAGCAACACAGGGGGCGATTCACCCCTCCACTTT
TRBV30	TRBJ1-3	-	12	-	CAWKAAGNTIYF	TGTGCCTGGAAAGCGGCGGGAAACACCATATATTTT
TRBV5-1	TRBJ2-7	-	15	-	CASSLDSKPPYEQYF	TGCGCCAGCAGCTTGGACAGCAAACCCCCCTACGAGCAGTACTTC
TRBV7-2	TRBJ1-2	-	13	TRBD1	CASSRGQGNGYTF	TGTGCCAGCAGCCGGGGACAGGGGAATGGCTACACCTTC
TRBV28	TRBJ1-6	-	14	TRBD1	CASRPGTGFSPLHF	TGTGCCAGCAGGCCCGGGACAGGGTTCTCACCCCTCCACTTT
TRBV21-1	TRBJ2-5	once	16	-	CASSKYHRWAQETQYF	TGTGCCAGCAGCAAATACCACCGCTGGGCACAAGAGACCCAGTACTTC
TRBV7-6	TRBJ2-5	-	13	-	CASSKTSTETQYF	TGTGCCAGCAGCAAGACTAGTACGGAGACCCAGTACTTC
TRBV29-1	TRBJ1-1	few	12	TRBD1	CSAATGETEAFF	TGCAGCGCCGCGACAGGGGAGACTGAAGCTTTCTTT
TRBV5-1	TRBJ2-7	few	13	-	CASSLTGAYEQYF	TGCGCCAGCAGCTTGACCGGGGCCTACGAGCAGTACTTC
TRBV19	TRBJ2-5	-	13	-	CASTVGVKETQYF	TGTGCCAGTACCGTAGGAGTAAAAGAGACCCAGTACTTC
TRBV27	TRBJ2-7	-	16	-	CASSSLDSSSSYEQYF	TGTGCCAGCAGTTCCTTGGACAGTTCGAGCTCCTACGAGCAGTACTTC
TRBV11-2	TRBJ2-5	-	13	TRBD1	CASSLGRPGTVYF	TGTGCCAGCAGCTTAGGCCGCCCCGGGACAGTGTACTTC
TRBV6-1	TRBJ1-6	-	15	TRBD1	CASSKPGQGNSPLHF	TGTGCCAGCAGTAAGCCGGGACAGGGAAATTCACCCCTCCACTTT
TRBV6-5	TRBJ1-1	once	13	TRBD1	CASSPGTGNEAFF	TGTGCCAGCAGTCCCGGGACAGGTAATGAAGCTTTCTTT
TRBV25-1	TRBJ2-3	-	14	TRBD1	CASSVTGGTDTQYF	TGTGCCAGCAGTGTTACAGGGGGCACAGATACGCAGTATTTT
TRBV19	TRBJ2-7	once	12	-	CASSIGGYEQYF	TGTGCCAGTAGTATAGGCGGCTACGAGCAGTACTTC
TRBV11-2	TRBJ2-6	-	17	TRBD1	CASSLAGQGNSANVLTF	TGTGCCAGCAGCTTAGCGGGACAGGGGAATTCGGCCAACGTCCTGACTTTC
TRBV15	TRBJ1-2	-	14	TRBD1	CATSSWDRGYGYTF	TGTGCCACCAGCAGCTGGGACAGGGGCTATGGCTACACCTTC
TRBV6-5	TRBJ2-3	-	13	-	CASSYSRYDTQYF	TGTGCCAGCAGTTACTCGCGGTATGATACGCAGTATTTT
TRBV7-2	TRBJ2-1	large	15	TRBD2	CASSLGLAGGNEQFF	TGTGCCAGCAGCTTAGGACTAGCGGGGGGGAATGAGCAGTTCTTC
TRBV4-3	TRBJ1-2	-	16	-	CASSQEVHGGSYGYTF	TGCGCCAGCAGCCAAGAGGTTCACGGGGGGAGCTATGGCTACACCTTC
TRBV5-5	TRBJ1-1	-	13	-	CASSFQALTEAFF	TGTGCCAGCAGCTTCCAGGCACTCACTGAAGCTTTCTTT
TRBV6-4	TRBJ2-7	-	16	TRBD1	CASSSLFGQGAREQYF	TGTGCCAGCAGTTCCCTCTTCGGACAGGGGGCACGAGAGCAGTACTTC
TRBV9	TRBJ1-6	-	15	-	CASSKTGNVNSPLHF	TGTGCCAGCAGCAAAACAGGGAATGTTAATTCACCCCTCCACTTT
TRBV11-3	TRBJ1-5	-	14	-	CAGQQGSGRQPQHF	TGTGCCGGCCAACAGGGAAGCGGCAGGCAGCCCCAGCATTTT
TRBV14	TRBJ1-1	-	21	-	CASSDPTVQGNVKRWNTEAFF	TGTGCCAGCAGCGACCCGACTGTGCAGGGAAATGTCAAGAGGTGGAACACTGAAGCTTTCTTT
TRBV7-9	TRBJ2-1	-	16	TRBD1	CASRLRGDSSYNEQFF	TGTGCCAGCCGGTTACGAGGGGACAGCTCCTACAATGAGCAGTTCTTC
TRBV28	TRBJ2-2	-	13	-	CASVRLLTGELFF	TGTGCCAGCGTCCGACTACTAACCGGGGAGCTGTTTTTT
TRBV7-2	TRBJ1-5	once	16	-	CASSLGPSGGFQPQHF	TGTGCCAGCAGCTTAGGGCCCTCGGGGGGCTTTCAGCCCCAGCATTTT
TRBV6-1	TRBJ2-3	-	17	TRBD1	CASSDRPHRGPTDTQYF	TGTGCCAGCAGTGATCGACCTCACAGGGGACCCACAGATACGCAGTATTTT
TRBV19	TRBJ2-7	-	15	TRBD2	CASTPLQAGEAKLYF	TGTGCCAGTACCCCACTGCAAGCGGGGGAAGCCAAGCTGTACTTC
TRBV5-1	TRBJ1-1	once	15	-	CASSYTDQGRTEAFF	TGCGCCAGCAGCTACACCGATCAGGGTAGGACTGAAGCTTTCTTT
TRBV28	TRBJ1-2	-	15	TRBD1	CASSLRDRGRVGYTF	TGTGCCAGCAGTCTCCGGGACAGGGGGCGCGTGGGCTACACCTTC
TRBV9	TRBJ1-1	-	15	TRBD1	CASSVRTGGVTEAFF	TGTGCCAGCAGCGTAAGGACAGGGGGAGTCACTGAAGCTTTCTTT
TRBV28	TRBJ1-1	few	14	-	CASRLRGFRTEAFF	TGTGCCAGCAGGCTTCGAGGCTTTCGCACTGAAGCTTTCTTT
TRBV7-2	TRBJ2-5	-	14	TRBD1	CASSIRGLEDGQYF	TGTGCCAGCAGCATAAGGGGGCTAGAAGATGGCCAGTACTTC
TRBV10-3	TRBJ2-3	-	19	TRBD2	CAISESPKTSGGAWNTQYF	TGTGCCATCAGTGAGTCGCCAAAGACTAGCGGGGGGGCCTGGAATACGCAGTATTTT
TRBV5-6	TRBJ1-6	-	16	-	CASSLHSSSYNSPLHF	TGTGCCAGCAGCTTGCACAGTAGCTCCTATAATTCACCCCTCCACTTT
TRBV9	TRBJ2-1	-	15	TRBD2	CASSVGLAGVEEQFF	TGTGCCAGCAGCGTAGGTCTAGCGGGGGTAGAAGAGCAGTTCTTC